This T cell receptor beta chain came from a study of T-cell reconstitution after alpha-beta-depleted transplantation in children. This clonotype occurred many times. This CDR3 contains 13 residues. Trimming removed 0 bases at V and 4 bases at J, with 9 bases between. Germline V gene sequence: CDR1 GTSNPN, CDR2 SVGIG (reference sequence). Unique molecular identifiers were used to barcode this TCRbeta library. TCRdb itself ran the PCR reads through MiXCR, one entry per CDR3 protein. Of about 360,000 distinct CDR3 sequences in the sample, about 14% are singletons; the top ten hold around 4.5%. The clonotype was recovered from a human donor who donated a stem cell graft to a child with Fanconi anemia. The gene calls are TRBV30 and TRBJ1-1; the D gene is possibly TRBD1 (5 bases). This sample comprised PBMCs, obtained from the stem cell graft. CDR3: CAWSVRRGTEAFF. The CDR3, as DNA: TGTGCCTGGAGTGTGCGAAGGGGCACTGAAGCTTTCTTT.